These T cell receptor beta chains were read from a single sample in a study of blood T cells in healthy people across ages. TCRdb redid the calling of the 5' RACE reads with MiXCR, one entry per CDR3 protein. The sample lists about 930,000 distinct CDR3 sequences; almost 30% were seen once. The data also belong to a second study, concerning T cells of mothers and their children.

The specimen was blood. All receptors come from a woman aged 35 to 49 in good health. Each CDR3 is given with its conserved first and last residue. A D gene is named only where the DNA matches it firmly. Some rows mark clone size as missing; the rest say once, few, many or name a class of expanded clone.

clone size	V gene	J gene	D gene	CDR3 protein	CDR3 DNA
few	TRBV7-9	TRBJ2-3	-	CASSNRDTDPTDTQYF	TGTGCCAGCAGCAACCGGGACACAGACCCCACAGATACGCAGTATTTT
-	TRBV5-1	TRBJ1-1	TRBD1	CASSWGQNIEAFF	TGCGCCAGCAGCTGGGGACAGAACATTGAAGCTTTCTTT
-	TRBV7-9	TRBJ2-7	TRBD1	CASSLTTGGAGSYEQYF	TGTGCCAGCAGCTTAACGACAGGGGGCGCCGGATCCTACGAGCAGTACTTC
-	TRBV7-9	TRBJ1-2	TRBD1	CASRSGTGVPNYGYTF	TGTGCCAGCAGGTCCGGGACAGGGGTCCCTAACTATGGCTACACCTTC
-	TRBV12-3/TRBV12-4	TRBJ2-2	-	CASSLVGAGNTGELFF	TGTGCCAGCAGTTTGGTTGGGGCCGGGAACACCGGGGAGCTGTTTTTT
-	TRBV6-5	TRBJ1-3	TRBD1	CASRRGQVNSGNTIYF	TGTGCCAGCAGGCGCGGACAGGTGAACTCTGGAAACACCATATATTTT
-	TRBV7-9	TRBJ2-2	TRBD1	CASNLYRDRERTGELFF	TGTGCCAGCAACTTATACCGGGACAGGGAGAGAACCGGGGAGCTGTTTTTT
many	TRBV28	TRBJ2-7	TRBD2	CASFGGGAPYEQYF	TGTGCCAGTTTCGGGGGGGGAGCCCCCTACGAGCAGTACTTC
-	TRBV20-1	TRBJ1-5	TRBD1	CSALRDRGMRNQPQHF	TGCAGTGCTCTCCGGGACAGGGGGATGCGCAATCAGCCCCAGCATTTT
-	TRBV5-1	TRBJ1-1	-	CASSLTSSSTEAFF	TGCGCCAGCAGCTTAACCTCGTCTAGCACTGAAGCTTTCTTT
-	TRBV29-1	TRBJ2-1	TRBD1	CSGDRGLYNEQFF	TGCAGCGGTGACAGGGGGCTTTACAATGAGCAGTTCTTC
-	TRBV13	TRBJ2-3	TRBD1	CASSLGQGVADTQYF	TGTGCCAGCAGCTTGGGACAGGGGGTGGCAGATACGCAGTATTTT
-	TRBV5-1	TRBJ2-1	-	CASSSFLLGDEQFF	TGCGCCAGCAGCTCCTTTCTTCTCGGAGATGAGCAGTTCTTC
few	TRBV10-3	TRBJ1-1	TRBD1	CAITQGTGGTEAFF	TGTGCCATCACTCAAGGGACAGGGGGGACTGAAGCTTTCTTT
few	TRBV18	TRBJ2-7	TRBD1	CASSYYGQGQSYNEQYF	TGTGCCAGCTCGTATTACGGACAGGGACAATCCTACAATGAGCAGTACTTC
-	TRBV2	TRBJ2-5	-	CASRPSGAGAQETQYF	TGTGCCAGCAGACCATCGGGGGCGGGGGCTCAAGAGACCCAGTACTTC
-	TRBV9	TRBJ1-2	-	CASSSPNRNYGYTF	TGTGCCAGCAGCTCCCCCAACAGAAACTATGGCTACACCTTC
-	TRBV6-1	TRBJ2-1	-	CASSGVGAVSEQFF	TGTGCCAGCAGTGGGGTAGGGGCGGTTAGTGAGCAGTTCTTC
-	TRBV5-1	TRBJ2-5	-	CASRSPGTEETQYF	TGCGCCAGCAGGTCTCCAGGGACGGAAGAGACCCAGTACTTC
-	TRBV5-1	TRBJ2-5	TRBD1	CASSPGVGGEETQYF	TGCGCCAGCAGCCCTGGAGTAGGGGGCGAAGAGACCCAGTACTTC
many	TRBV28	TRBJ2-7	TRBD1	CASSSRGRNAYEQYF	TGTGCCAGCAGTAGCAGGGGGCGAAATGCCTACGAGCAGTACTTC
-	TRBV19	TRBJ2-5	TRBD2	CASKKRGDQETQYF	TGTGCCAGTAAGAAGCGGGGGGACCAAGAGACCCAGTACTTC
-	TRBV20-1	TRBJ2-1	TRBD2	CSARPGGSNEQFF	TGCAGCGCTCGGCCCGGGGGGTCCAATGAGCAGTTCTTC
few	TRBV7-2	TRBJ1-4	TRBD1	CASSLGTGGREKLFF	TGTGCCAGCAGCTTGGGGACAGGGGGCCGGGAAAAACTGTTTTTT
-	TRBV4-1	TRBJ2-7	-	CASSPPGAGAYEQYF	TGCGCCAGCAGCCCGCCCGGGGCAGGGGCGTACGAGCAGTACTTC
few	TRBV4-1	TRBJ2-7	TRBD1	CASSQGTIRPGGSYEQYF	TGCGCCAGCAGCCAAGGGACAATACGACCAGGGGGATCCTACGAGCAGTACTTC
few	TRBV6-5	TRBJ2-7	-	CASRQNRSPYEQYF	TGTGCCAGCCGACAGAACAGATCCCCCTACGAGCAGTACTTC
-	TRBV6-1	TRBJ2-5	-	CASRFSGQQETQYF	TGTGCCAGCAGATTTAGCGGACAGCAAGAGACCCAGTACTTC
few	TRBV20-1	TRBJ2-1	TRBD2	CSARAGGTSGGASDNEQFF	TGCAGTGCTAGAGCGGGCGGGACTAGCGGGGGGGCCTCTGACAATGAGCAGTTCTTC
-	TRBV12-3/TRBV12-4	TRBJ1-4	-	CASYRGRYEKLFF	TGTGCCAGTTACCGGGGCAGATATGAAAAACTGTTTTTT
few	TRBV9	TRBJ2-7	-	CASSVDVRDEQYF	TGTGCCAGCAGCGTAGATGTTAGGGACGAGCAGTACTTC
few	TRBV11-2	TRBJ2-7	TRBD2	CASRPLAGSYEQYF	TGTGCCAGCCGACCCTTAGCGGGGTCCTACGAGCAGTACTTC
-	TRBV9	TRBJ2-2	-	CASSVGGQGTGELFF	TGTGCCAGCAGCGTAGGGGGGCAGGGGACCGGGGAGCTGTTTTTT
-	TRBV9	TRBJ2-1	-	CASTPRANYNEQFF	TGTGCCAGTACCCCGAGGGCGAATTACAATGAGCAGTTCTTC
many	TRBV18	TRBJ2-3	TRBD1	CASSPMTGGSTDTQYF	TGTGCCAGCTCACCAATGACAGGGGGTAGCACAGATACGCAGTATTTT
few	TRBV4-3	TRBJ1-1	-	CASSQDSQERAFF	TGCGCCAGCAGCCAAGATTCGCAGGAACGAGCTTTCTTT
few	TRBV29-1	TRBJ2-2	-	CSVDTGAGELFF	TGCAGCGTTGACACTGGGGCCGGGGAGCTGTTTTTT